What follows is one T cell receptor beta chain and its context. The data derive from a study of metastatic and nonmetastatic thyroid tumors. All patients reached thyroid surgery having received no treatment beforehand. TCRdb reprocessed the PCR reads using MiXCR. The sample carries about 5,900 clones, more than 30% recorded once. The sequence was obtained from a male donor with papillary thyroid cancer or a benign thyroid nodule (not recorded which). Some clones in this sample may be carry-over from other donors' samples. Sequencing was done on a sample of adjacent normal tissue.

CDR3 amino acids: CASSGTGGNQPQHF. Written as DNA, the CDR3 is TGTGCCAGCAGTGGGACAGGGGGCAATCAGCCCCAGCATTTT. The chain combines TRBV6-1 with TRBJ1-5, with 9 bases matching TRBD1. Germline CDR1 is MNHNS and CDR2 is SASEGT. Losses at the gene ends were 4 bases for V and 2 bases for J; bases not matched to a gene: 0. This CDR3 comprises 14 residues.